The 9 T cell receptor beta chains below all came from one sample that was sequenced in a study of blood T cell repertoires in COVID-19. Here immunoSEQ multiplex PCR was the method, and the copy in TCRdb shows in-frame clones only, minus some. The sample holds more than 350,000 clones, roughly 88% seen once. The sample comprised PBMCs or T cells enriched from blood (not recorded which). These TCRs come from a woman under 30 who had been exposed to COVID-19.

The chain has TRBV4-1 and TRBJ1-2; 7 bases map to TRBD1. Germline CDR1 is MGHRA and CDR2 is YSYEKL. With V trimmed by 8 bases and J by 5 bases, 14 bases remained unmatched. This CDR3 comprises 15 residues. The CDR3 DNA reads as TGCGCCAGCTCGGGAGCCGGGACAGAGACTTATGGCTACACCTTC. This sequence encodes CASSGAGTETYGYTF.

The V gene is TRBV27, the J gene TRBJ1-6, with a possible D match to TRBD1 (5 bases). The CDR3 has 14 residues. Germline V gene data show CDR1 as MNHEY and CDR2 as SMNVEV (reference sequence). V lost 3 bases and J lost 10, with 13 bases in between. In nucleotides, the CDR3 is TGTGCCAGCAGTTTCCCGGGACTGGAGTCACCCCTCCACTTT. Translated: CASSFPGLESPLHF.

This clone was observed once. The V call is TRBV6-5, the J call TRBJ2-3; tentative D call: TRBD1 (5 bases). Germline lookup yields CDR1 MNHEY and CDR2 SVGAGI. This CDR3 contains 15 residues. Trimming stripped 8 bases from V and 0 bases from J, with 15 bases between. CDR3 sequence (DNA): TGTGCCAGCCTACGACAGTTCTCTAGCACAGATACGCAGTATTTT. Translating gives CASLRQFSSTDTQYF.

V and J are TRBV28 and TRBJ1-5; D may be TRBD1 (6 bases). Germline CDR1 reads MDHEN; CDR2 reads SYDVKM. Trimming pared 6 bases from V and 6 bases from J, leaving 18 bases between. The CDR3 sequence is 15 residues long. CDR3 DNA sequence: TGTGCCAGCAGGTCAGACGGGGAGGGGGTTCAGCCCCAGCATTTT. It encodes CASRSDGEGVQPQHF.

This clone appeared once. CDR3 protein: CASRISGTRKNSNQPQHF. Here the CDR3 DNA reads TGTGCCAGCAGGATATCCGGGACACGGAAGAATAGCAATCAGCCCCAGCATTTT. This chain joins TRBV28 and TRBJ1-5, with a tentative D call TRBD1 (6 bases). Trimming left V 6 bases short and J 0 bases short, with 21 bases between. The CDR3 has 18 amino acids. Germline V CDR1 and CDR2: MDHEN, SYDVKM. The entire variable domain, with the rest obtained from reference TRBV28 and TRBJ1-5, is as follows: DVKVTQSSRYLVKRTGEKVFLECVQDMDHENMFWYRQDPGLGLRLIYFSYDVKMKEKGDIPEGYSVSREKKERFSLILESASTNQTSMYLCASRISGTRKNSNQPQHFGDGTRLSIL.

This chain links TRBV5-6 with TRBJ2-7; D ambiguous. V was trimmed by 4 bases and J by 2 bases, leaving 13 bases between them. Germline CDR1 is SGHDT and CDR2 is YYEEEE. The CDR3 consists of 14 residues. CDR3 sequence reads: CASSRPDLTYEQYF. The CDR3 DNA is TGTGCCAGCAGCCGACCTGACTTAACCTACGAGCAGTACTTC.

This rearrangement joins TRBV7-2 to TRBJ1-6; tentative D call: TRBD1 (5 bases). The CDR3 loop spans 15 amino acids. Germline V gene data show CDR1 as SGHTA and CDR2 as FQGNSA. V lost 5 bases and J 10 bases, leaving 18 bases between the germline ends. CDR3 coding DNA: TGTGCCAGCAGCGGAGAGTGGCAGGGCAACTCACCCCTCCACTTT. This translates into CASSGEWQGNSPLHF.

This clone was detected once. The V and J genes are TRBV10-2 and TRBJ2-2, with 10 bases identical to TRBD2. Germline lookup yields CDR1 WSHSY and CDR2 SAAADI. The V and J ends lost 8 bases and 5 bases, in that order; junction bases with no gene match: 5. This CDR3 has 14 residues. The CDR3 nucleotides are TGCGCCAGCTCCAGCGGGGGGGCGACCGGGGAGCTGTTTTTT. It codes for CASSSGGATGELFF.

The rearrangement uses TRBV18 and TRBJ2-3; no definite D call. This CDR3 is 13 amino acids long. V dropped 0 bases and J dropped 7 bases, with 8 bases sitting between them. Germline CDR1 and CDR2: KGHSH and LQKENI. CDR3 residues: CASSPPSANTQYF. The DNA for the CDR3 is TGTGCCAGCTCACCACCGAGCGCGAATACGCAGTATTTT.